This T cell receptor (beta chain) was sequenced during a study of identical twins. Findings and caveats of the study: Beta clonotypes that were abundant in cord blood contained fewer insertions, a pattern absent from memory repertoires.

This clonotype has a handful of counts. The antigen is unknown. TCRdb used MiXCR to reprocess the 5' RACE reads, holding one entry per CDR3 protein. The table records approximately 550,000 distinct CDR3 sequences, approximately 20% of them present only once. The CDR3 loop spans 13 amino acids. CDR1 and CDR2 from the germline V gene are DFQATT and SNEGSKA (reference sequence). The germline V and J ends were trimmed by 5 bases and 1 base, with 11 bases remaining between them. These data are also associated with another study on yellow fever vaccine responses in identical twins.

The sample consisted of CD4+ T cells sorted from blood. V usage is TRBV20-1 and J usage is TRBJ2-5, with D perhaps matching TRBD1 (6 bases). The sequence was collected from a woman under 30 in good health. This chain's CDR3 is CSAPDSLQETQYF. The CDR3 DNA is TGCAGTGCTCCGGACAGCCTCCAAGAGACCCAGTACTTC.